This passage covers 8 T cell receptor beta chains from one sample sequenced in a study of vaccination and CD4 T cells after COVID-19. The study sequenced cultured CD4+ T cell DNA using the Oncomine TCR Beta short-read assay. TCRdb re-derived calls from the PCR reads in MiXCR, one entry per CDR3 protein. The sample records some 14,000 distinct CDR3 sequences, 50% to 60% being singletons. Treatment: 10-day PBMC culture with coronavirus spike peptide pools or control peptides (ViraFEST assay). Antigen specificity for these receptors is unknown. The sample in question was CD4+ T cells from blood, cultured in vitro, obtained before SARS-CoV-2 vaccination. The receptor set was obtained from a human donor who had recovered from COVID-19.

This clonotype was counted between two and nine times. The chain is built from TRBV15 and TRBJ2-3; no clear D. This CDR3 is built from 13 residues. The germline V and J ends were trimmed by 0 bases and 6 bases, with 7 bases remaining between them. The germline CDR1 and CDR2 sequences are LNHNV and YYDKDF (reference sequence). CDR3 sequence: CATSRDGPDTQYF. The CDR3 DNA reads TGTGCCACCAGCAGAGATGGACCGGATACGCAGTATTTT. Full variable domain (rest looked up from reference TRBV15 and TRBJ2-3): DAMVIQNPRYQVTQFGKPVTLSCSQTLNHNVMYWYQQKSSQAPKLLFHYYDKDFNNEADTPDNFQSRRPNTSFCFLDIRSPGLGDTAMYLCATSRDGPDTQYFGPGTRLTVL.

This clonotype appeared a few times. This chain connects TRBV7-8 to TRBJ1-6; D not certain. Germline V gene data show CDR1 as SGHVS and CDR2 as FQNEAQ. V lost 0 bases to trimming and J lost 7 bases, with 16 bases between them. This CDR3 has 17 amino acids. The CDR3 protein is CASSLAAWVRINSPLHF. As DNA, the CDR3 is TGTGCCAGCAGCTTAGCGGCTTGGGTACGGATCAATTCACCCCTCCACTTT.

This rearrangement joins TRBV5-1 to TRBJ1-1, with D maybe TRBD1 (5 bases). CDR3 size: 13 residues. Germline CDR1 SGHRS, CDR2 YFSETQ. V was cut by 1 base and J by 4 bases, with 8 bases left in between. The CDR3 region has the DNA TGCGCCAGCAGCTTGTCAAGGGGCACTGAAGCTTTCTTT. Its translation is CASSLSRGTEAFF.

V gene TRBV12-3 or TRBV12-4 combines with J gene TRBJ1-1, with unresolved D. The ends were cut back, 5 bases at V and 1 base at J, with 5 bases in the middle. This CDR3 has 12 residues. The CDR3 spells CASSLTNTEAFF. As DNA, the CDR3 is TGTGCCAGCAGTCTGACGAACACTGAAGCTTTCTTT.

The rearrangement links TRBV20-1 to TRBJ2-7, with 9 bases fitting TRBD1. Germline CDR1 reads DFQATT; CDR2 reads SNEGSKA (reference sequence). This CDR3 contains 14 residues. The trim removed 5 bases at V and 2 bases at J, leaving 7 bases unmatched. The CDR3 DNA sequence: TGCAGTGCTGGGGGACAGGGCTGGGCCTACGAGCAGTACTTC. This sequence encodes CSAGGQGWAYEQYF.

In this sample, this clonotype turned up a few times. The CDR3: CASSLLAGEQETQYF. As DNA, the CDR3 is TGTGCCAGCAGCTTACTAGCGGGGGAGCAAGAGACCCAGTACTTC. The genes are TRBV7-2 and TRBJ2-5, with 10 bases matching TRBD2. V was clipped by 2 bases and J by 2 bases; unmatched bases: 2. Germline CDR1 reads SGHTA; CDR2 reads FQGNSA. The CDR3 consists of 15 residues.

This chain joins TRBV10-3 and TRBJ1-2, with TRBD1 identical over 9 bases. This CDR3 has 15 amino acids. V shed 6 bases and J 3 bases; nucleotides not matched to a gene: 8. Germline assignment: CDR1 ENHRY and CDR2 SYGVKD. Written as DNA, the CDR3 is TGTGCCATCAGAAGCCCGGACAGGGGAGACTATGGCTACACCTTC. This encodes CAIRSPDRGDYGYTF.

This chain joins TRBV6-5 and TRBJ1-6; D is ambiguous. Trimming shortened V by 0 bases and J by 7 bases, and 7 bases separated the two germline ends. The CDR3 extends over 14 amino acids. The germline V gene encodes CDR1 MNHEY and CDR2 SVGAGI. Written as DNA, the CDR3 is TGTGCCAGCAGTTACTCGAATTCGAATTCACCCCTCCACTTT. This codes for CASSYSNSNSPLHF.